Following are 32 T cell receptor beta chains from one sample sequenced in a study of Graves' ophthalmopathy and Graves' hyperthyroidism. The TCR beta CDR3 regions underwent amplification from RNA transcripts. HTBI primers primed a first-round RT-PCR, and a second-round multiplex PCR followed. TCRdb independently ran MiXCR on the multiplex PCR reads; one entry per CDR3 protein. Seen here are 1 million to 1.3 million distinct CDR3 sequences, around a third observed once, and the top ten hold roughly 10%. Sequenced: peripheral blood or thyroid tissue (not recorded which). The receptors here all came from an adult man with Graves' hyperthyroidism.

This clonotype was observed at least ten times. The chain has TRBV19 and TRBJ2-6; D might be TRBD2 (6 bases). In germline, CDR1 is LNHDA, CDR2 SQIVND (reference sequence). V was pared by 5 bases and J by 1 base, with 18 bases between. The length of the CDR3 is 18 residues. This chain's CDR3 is CASSARGVGRSGANVLTF. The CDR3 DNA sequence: TGTGCCAGTAGTGCGCGGGGTGTTGGTCGTTCTGGGGCCAACGTCCTGACTTTC.

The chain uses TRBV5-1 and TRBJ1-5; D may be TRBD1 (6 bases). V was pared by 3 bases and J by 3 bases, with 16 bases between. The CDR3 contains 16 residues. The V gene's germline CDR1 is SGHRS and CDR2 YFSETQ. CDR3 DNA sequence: TGCGCCAGCAGCTCGGAAGGACAGAGCCTCAATCAGCCCCAGCATTTT. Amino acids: CASSSEGQSLNQPQHF.

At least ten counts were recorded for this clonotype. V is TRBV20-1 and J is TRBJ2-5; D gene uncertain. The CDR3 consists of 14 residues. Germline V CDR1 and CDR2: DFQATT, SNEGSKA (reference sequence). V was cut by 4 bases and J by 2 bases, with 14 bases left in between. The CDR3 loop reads CSANRRLVQETQYF. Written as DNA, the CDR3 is TGCAGTGCTAACAGAAGACTGGTACAAGAGACCCAGTACTTC.

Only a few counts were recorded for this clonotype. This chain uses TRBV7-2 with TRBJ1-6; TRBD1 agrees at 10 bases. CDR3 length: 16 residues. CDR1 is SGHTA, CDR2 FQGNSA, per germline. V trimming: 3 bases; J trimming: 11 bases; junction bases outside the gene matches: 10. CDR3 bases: TGTGCCAGCAGCTTGGATGACTCGGGACAGGGGACACCCCTCCACTTT. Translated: CASSLDDSGQGTPLHF. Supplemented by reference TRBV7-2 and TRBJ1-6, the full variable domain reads GAGVSQSPSNKVTEKGKDVELRCDPISGHTALYWYRQSLGQGLEFLIYFQGNSAPDKSGLPSDRFSAERTGGSVSTLTIQRTQQEDSAVYLCASSLDDSGQGTPLHFGNGTRLTVT.

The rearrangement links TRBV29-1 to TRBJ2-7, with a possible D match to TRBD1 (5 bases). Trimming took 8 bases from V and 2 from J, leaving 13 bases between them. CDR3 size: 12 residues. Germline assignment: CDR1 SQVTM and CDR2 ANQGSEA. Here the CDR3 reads CSFSTDPYEQYF. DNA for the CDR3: TGCAGCTTCTCGACAGACCCCTACGAGCAGTACTTC.

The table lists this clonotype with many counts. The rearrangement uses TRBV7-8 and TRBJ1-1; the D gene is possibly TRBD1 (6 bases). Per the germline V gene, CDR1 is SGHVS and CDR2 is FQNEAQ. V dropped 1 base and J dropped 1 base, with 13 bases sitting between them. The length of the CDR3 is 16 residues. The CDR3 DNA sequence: TGTGCCAGCAGCTTAGATCCCCAGGGGAAGAACACTGAAGCTTTCTTT. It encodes CASSLDPQGKNTEAFF.

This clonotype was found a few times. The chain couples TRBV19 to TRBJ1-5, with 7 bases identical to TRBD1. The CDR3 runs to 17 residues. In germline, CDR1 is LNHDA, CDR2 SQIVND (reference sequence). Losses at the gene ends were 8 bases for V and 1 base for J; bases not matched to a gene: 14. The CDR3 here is CASSRGSGSLSNQPQHF. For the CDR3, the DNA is TGTGCCAGTTCCAGGGGGTCTGGGAGTTTGAGCAATCAGCCCCAGCATTTT.

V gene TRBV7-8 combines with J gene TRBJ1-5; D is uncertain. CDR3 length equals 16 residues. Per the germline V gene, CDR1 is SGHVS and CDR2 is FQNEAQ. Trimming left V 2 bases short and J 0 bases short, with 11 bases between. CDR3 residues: CASSLFRLYSNQPQHF. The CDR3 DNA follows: TGTGCCAGCAGCTTATTTAGATTGTATAGCAATCAGCCCCAGCATTTT. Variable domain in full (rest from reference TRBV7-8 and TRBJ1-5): GAGVSQSPRYKVAKRGQDVALRCDPISGHVSLFWYQQALGQGPEFLTYFQNEAQLDKSGLPSDRFFAERPEGSVSTLKIQRTQQEDSAVYLCASSLFRLYSNQPQHFGDGTRLSIL.

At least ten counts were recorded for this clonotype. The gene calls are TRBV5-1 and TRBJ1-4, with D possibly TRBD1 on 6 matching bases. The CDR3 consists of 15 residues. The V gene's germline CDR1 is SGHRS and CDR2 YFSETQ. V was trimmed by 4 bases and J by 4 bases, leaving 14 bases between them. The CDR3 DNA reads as TGCGCCAGCAGCATCGGACAGCGCGTTAATGAAAAACTGTTTTTT. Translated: CASSIGQRVNEKLFF.

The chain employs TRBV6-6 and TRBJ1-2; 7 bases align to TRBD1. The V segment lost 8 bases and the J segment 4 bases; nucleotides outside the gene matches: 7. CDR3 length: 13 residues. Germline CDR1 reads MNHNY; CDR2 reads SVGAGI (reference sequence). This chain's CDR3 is CASCEGAGYGYTF. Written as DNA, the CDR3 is TGTGCCAGCTGCGAGGGGGCAGGCTATGGCTACACCTTC.

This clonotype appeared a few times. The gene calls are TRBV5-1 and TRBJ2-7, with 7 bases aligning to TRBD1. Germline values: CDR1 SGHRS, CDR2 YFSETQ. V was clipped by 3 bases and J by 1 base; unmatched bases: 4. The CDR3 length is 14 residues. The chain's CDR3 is CASSSGTESYEQYF. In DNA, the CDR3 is TGCGCCAGCAGCTCCGGGACAGAATCCTACGAGCAGTACTTC. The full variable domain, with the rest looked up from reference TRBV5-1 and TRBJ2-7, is KAGVTQTPRYLIKTRGQQVTLSCSPISGHRSVSWYQQTPGQGLQFLFEYFSETQRNKGNFPGRFSGRQFSNSRSEMNVSTLELGDSALYLCASSSGTESYEQYFGPGTRLTVT.

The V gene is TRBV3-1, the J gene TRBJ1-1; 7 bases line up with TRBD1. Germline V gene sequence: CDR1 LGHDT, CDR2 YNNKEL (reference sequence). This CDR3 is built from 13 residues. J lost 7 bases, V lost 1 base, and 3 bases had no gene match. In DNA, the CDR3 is TGTGCCAGCAGCCAAGTAGCAGGGGGTGAAGCTTTCTTT. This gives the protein CASSQVAGGEAFF.

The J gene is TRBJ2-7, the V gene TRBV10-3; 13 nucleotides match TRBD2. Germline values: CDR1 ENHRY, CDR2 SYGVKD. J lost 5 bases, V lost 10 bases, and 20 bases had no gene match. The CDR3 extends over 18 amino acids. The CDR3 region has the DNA TGTGCCAGCAGCCTCCTCGGTGGGACTAGCGGGGTTCGACACGAGCAGTACTTC. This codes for CASSLLGGTSGVRHEQYF.

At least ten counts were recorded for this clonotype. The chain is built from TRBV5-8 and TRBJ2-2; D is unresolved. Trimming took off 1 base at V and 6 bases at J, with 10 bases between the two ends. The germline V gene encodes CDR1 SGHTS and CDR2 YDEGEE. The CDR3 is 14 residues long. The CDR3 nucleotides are TGTGCCAGCAGCTTGAAGGGCTTAGCCGGGGAGCTGTTTTTT. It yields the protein CASSLKGLAGELFF. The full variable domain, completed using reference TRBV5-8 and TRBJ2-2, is EAGVTQSPTHLIKTRGQQATLRCSPISGHTSVYWYQQALGLGLQFLLWYDEGEERNRGNFPPRFSGRQFPNYSSELNVNALELEDSALYLCASSLKGLAGELFFGEGSRLTVL.

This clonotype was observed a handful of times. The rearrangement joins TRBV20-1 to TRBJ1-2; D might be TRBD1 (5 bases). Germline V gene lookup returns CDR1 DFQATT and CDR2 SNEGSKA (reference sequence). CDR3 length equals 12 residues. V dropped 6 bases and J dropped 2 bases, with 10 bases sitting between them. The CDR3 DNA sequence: TGCAGTGCAAAGACAGAGAACTATGGCTACACCTTC. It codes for CSAKTENYGYTF.

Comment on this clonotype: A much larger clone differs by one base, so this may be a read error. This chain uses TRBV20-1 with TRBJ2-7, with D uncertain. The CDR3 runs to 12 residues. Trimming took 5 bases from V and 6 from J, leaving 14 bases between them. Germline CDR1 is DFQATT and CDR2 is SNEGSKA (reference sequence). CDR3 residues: CSARRPWGEQYF. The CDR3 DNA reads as TGCAGTGCTCGACGACCTTGGGGCGAGCAGTACTTC.

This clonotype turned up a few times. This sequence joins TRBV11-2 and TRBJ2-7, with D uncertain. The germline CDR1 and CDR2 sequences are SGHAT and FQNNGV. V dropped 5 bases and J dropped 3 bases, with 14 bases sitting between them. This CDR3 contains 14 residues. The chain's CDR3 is CASSPRTPDYEQYF. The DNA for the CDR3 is TGTGCCAGCAGCCCCAGAACACCTGACTACGAGCAGTACTTC.

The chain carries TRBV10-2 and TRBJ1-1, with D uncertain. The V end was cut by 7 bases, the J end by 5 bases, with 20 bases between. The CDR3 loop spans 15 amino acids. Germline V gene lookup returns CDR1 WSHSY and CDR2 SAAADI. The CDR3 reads CASTLTRGGRTEAFF. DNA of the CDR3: TGCGCCAGCACCCTAACCCGAGGCGGTCGGACTGAAGCTTTCTTT.

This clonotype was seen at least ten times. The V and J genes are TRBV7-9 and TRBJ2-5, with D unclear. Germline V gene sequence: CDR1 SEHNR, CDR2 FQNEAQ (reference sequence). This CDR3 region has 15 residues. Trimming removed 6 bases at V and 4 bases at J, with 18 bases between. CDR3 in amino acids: CASRSPPRFGETQYF. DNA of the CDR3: TGTGCCAGCAGGTCTCCGCCCAGATTCGGAGAGACCCAGTACTTC.

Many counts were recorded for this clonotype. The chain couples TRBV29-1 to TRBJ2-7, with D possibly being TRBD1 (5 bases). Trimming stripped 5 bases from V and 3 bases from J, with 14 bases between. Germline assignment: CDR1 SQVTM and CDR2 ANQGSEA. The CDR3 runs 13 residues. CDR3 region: CSVRGLSNYEQYF. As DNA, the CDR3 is TGCAGCGTTAGGGGTTTAAGCAACTACGAGCAGTACTTC.

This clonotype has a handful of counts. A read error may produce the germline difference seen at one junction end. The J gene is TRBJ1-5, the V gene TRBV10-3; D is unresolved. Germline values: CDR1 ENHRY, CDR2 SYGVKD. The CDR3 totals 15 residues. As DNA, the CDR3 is TGTGCCAGCAGTGAAGTTTCAGAACGCAATCAGCCCCAGCATTTT. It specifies CASSEVSERNQPQHF.

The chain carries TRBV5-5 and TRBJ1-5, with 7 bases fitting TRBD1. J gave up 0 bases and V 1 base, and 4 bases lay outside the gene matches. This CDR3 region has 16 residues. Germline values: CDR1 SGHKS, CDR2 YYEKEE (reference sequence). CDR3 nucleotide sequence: TGTGCCAGCAGCTTGCAGGGGGGCCATAGCAATCAGCCCCAGCATTTT. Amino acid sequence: CASSLQGGHSNQPQHF.

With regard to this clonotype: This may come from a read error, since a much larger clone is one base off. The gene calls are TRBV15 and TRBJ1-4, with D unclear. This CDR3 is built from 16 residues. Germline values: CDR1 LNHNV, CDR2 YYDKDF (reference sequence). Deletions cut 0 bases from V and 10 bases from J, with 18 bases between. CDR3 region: CATSRDLTAPSGKLFF. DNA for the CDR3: TGTGCCACCAGCAGAGATCTTACGGCTCCAAGTGGAAAACTGTTTTTT.

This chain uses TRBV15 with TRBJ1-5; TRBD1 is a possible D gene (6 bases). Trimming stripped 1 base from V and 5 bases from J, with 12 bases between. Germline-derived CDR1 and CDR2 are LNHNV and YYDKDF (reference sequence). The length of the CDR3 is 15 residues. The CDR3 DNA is TGTGCCACCAGCAGAGGAGGGGGGTTTGATCAGCCCCAGCATTTT. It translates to CATSRGGGFDQPQHF.

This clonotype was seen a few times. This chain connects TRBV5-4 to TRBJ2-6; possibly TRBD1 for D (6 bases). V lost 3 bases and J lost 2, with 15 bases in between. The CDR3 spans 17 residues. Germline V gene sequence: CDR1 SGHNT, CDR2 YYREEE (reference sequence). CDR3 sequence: CASSSGTTGTGANVLTF. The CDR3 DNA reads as TGTGCCAGCAGCTCAGGAACTACAGGGACTGGGGCCAACGTCCTGACTTTC.

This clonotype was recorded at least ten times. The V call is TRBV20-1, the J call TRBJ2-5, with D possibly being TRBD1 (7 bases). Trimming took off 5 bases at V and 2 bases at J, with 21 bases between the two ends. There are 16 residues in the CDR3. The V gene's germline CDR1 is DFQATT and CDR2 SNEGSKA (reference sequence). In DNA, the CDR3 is TGCAGTGCTCAGGGATCAGGGGGAGGCCGACAAGAGACCCAGTACTTC. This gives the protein CSAQGSGGGRQETQYF.

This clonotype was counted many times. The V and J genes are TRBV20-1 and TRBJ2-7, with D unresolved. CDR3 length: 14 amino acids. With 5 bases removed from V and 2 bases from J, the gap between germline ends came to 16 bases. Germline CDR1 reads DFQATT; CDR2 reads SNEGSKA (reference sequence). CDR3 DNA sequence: TGCAGTGCTGTTGACATCAACCGTCCCTACGAGCAGTACTTC. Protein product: CSAVDINRPYEQYF.

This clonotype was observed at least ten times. CDR3 residues: CASSLHEKLFF. CDR3 DNA sequence: TGTGCCAGCAGCTTGCATGAAAAACTGTTTTTT. The chain combines TRBV7-8 with TRBJ1-4; D gene uncertain. The CDR3 is 11 amino acids. V lost 3 bases, J lost 6 bases, and 2 bases lay in between. CDR1 and CDR2 (germline): SGHVS, FQNEAQ.

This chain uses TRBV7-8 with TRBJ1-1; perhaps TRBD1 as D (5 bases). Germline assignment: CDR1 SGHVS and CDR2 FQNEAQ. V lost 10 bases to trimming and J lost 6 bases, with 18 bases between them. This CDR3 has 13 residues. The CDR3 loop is CATYRLAGAEAFF. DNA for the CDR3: TGTGCCACCTACCGACTAGCGGGGGCTGAAGCTTTCTTT.

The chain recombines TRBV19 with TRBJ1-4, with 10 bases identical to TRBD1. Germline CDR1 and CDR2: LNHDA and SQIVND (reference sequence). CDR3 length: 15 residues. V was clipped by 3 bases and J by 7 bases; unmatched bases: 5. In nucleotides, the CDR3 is TGTGCCAGTAGTATCGGGGACAGGGGTGGTGAAAAACTGTTTTTT. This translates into CASSIGDRGGEKLFF.

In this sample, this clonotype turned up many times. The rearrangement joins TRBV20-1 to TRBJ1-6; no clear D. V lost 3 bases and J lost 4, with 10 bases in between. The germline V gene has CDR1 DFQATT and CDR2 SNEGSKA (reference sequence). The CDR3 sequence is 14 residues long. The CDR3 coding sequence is TGCAGTGCTAGTCCCACGACTTATAATTCACCCCTCCACTTT. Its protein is CSASPTTYNSPLHF.

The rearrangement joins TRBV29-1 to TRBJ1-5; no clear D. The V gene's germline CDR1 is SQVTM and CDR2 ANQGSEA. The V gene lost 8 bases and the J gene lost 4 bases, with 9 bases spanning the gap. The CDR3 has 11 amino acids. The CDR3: CSLVENQPQHF. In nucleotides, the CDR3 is TGCAGCTTAGTGGAAAATCAGCCCCAGCATTTT.